This is a list of T cell receptor beta chains from one sample in a study of blood T cells in healthy people across ages. TCRdb redid the calling of the 5' RACE reads with MiXCR, one entry per CDR3 protein. The table records around 780,000 distinct CDR3 sequences, 45% to 70% of them present only once. Sequencing was done on a sample of blood. All receptors come from a man aged 35 to 55 in good health. CDR3s include the opening cysteine and the closing phenylalanine or tryptophan. The D gene is left open where the match is weak. The size entry is marked missing in some rows and otherwise reads once, few, many or a size class.

TRBJ1-2,TRBV2,TRBD1,NA,TGTGCCAGCAGTTCTCTACTGGCCTTAATGGGGACAGAGGATTATGGCTACACCTTC,CASSSLLALMGTEDYGYTF
TRBJ1-1,TRBV13,NA,few,TGTGCCAGCAGCACGACACCGCTGCGGACTGAAGCTTTCTTT,CASSTTPLRTEAFF
TRBJ2-7,TRBV28,NA,few,TGTGCCAGCAGTCCAGGTGGGGTCTCCTACGAGCAGTACTTC,CASSPGGVSYEQYF
TRBJ1-2,TRBV6-2/TRBV6-3,NA,NA,TGTGCCAGCGGCTCGCAGCGGAACTATGGCTACACCTTC,CASGSQRNYGYTF
TRBJ1-4,TRBV19,TRBD1,NA,TGCGCCAGCAGCCGCGGACAGGGCAATGAAAAACTGTTTTTT,CASSRGQGNEKLFF
TRBJ2-1,TRBV7-2,NA,few,TGTGCCAGCAGCTTAGGGGGTGGAAACAATGAGCAGTTCTTC,CASSLGGGNNEQFF
TRBJ2-3,TRBV20-1,TRBD2,NA,TGCAGTGCTGTAGCCCCTAGCGGGAGGACAGATACGCAGTATTTT,CSAVAPSGRTDTQYF
TRBJ2-1,TRBV12-3/TRBV12-4,NA,once,TGTGCCAGCAGATCCCCCAGCTCCTACAATGAGCAGTTCTTC,CASRSPSSYNEQFF
TRBJ2-6,TRBV25-1,TRBD2,few,TGTGCCAGCAGTTTAACACTGGGGCTAGCGGGGGACTCTGGGGCCAACGTCCTGACTTTC,CASSLTLGLAGDSGANVLTF
TRBJ1-5,TRBV20-1,TRBD1,NA,TGCAGTGCTCCTGGGACAGGGGATCAGCCCCAGCATTTT,CSAPGTGDQPQHF
TRBJ2-3,TRBV3-1,NA,NA,TGTGCCAGCAGCCAGAGGGGAGATACGCAGTATTTT,CASSQRGDTQYF
TRBJ1-2,TRBV7-2,NA,NA,TGTGCCAGCAGCTTAGCTCCACGAGCTAACTATGGCTACACCTTC,CASSLAPRANYGYTF
TRBJ1-1,TRBV20-1,NA,NA,TGCAGTGCTGCCCCTTTAAGGGGAACTGAAGCTTTCTTT,CSAAPLRGTEAFF
TRBJ1-5,TRBV2,NA,NA,TGTGCCAGCGGCCGAGGGACCGGACGTCAGCCCCAGCATTTT,CASGRGTGRQPQHF
TRBJ2-7,TRBV28,TRBD1,NA,TGTGCCAGCAGTCCGGCGAGTGGACAGGGCGACTCCTACGAGCAGTACTTC,CASSPASGQGDSYEQYF
TRBJ1-6,TRBV28,TRBD1,NA,TGTGCCAGCAGCCCTCGCCAGGGGGCCGGGGATTCACCCCTCCACTTT,CASSPRQGAGDSPLHF